The sequence of this TCR beta chain was determined in a study of cytomegalovirus exposure and HLA in healthy donors. The germline V and J ends were trimmed by 2 bases and 6 bases, with 19 bases remaining between them. The germline V gene has CDR1 ENHRY and CDR2 SYGVKD. The CDR3 runs to 16 residues. Use of 60 Vbeta and 13 Jbeta primers characterized the PCR. Assay used: immunoSEQ multiplex PCR; TCRdb lists only in-frame clones, some missing. Of about 250,000 clones listed, around 65% are singletons. Material for sequencing was PBMCs. This sequence originates from a female donor in good health and CMV-seronegative. V usage is TRBV10-3 and J usage is TRBJ1-2; D is perhaps TRBD1 (6 bases). The DNA of the CDR3 is TGTGCCATCAGTGAGCCGCGAGGTCGGGGGGCCGATGGCTACACCTTC. This translates into CAISEPRGRGADGYTF.